The 31 T cell receptor beta chains below were found in one sample sequenced in a study of regulatory T cells in long-lasting Graves disease. For TCR beta, libraries came from iRepertoire HTBI primers and Arm-PCR of CDR3 regions. TCRdb called the multiplex PCR reads again in MiXCR, with one record for every CDR3 protein. The sample contains 250,000 or so distinct CDR3 sequences, about 19% of which appear only once. Time point of the sample: newly diagnosed GD, antithyroid drugs for less than 3 months. Following extraction of RNA from PBMCs, that RNA was used to make the TCR library. Here the sequenced sample was peripheral blood mononuclear cells (PBMCs), taken at new diagnosis, from a patient treated with antithyroid drugs. The origin of the receptors is a female donor with Graves disease.

Many counts were recorded for this clonotype. The chain combines TRBV14 with TRBJ2-1, with D possibly matching TRBD1 (5 bases). The CDR3 is 13 amino acids. CDR1 is SGHDN, CDR2 FVKESK, per germline. Between the trimmed V and J ends, which lost 3 bases and 4 bases, there was a span of 7 bases. The CDR3 spells CASSQGHYNEQFF. The CDR3 region has the DNA TGTGCCAGCAGCCAGGGGCATTACAATGAGCAGTTCTTC.

This chain joins TRBV12-3 or TRBV12-4 and TRBJ2-7; 7 bases agree with TRBD1. This CDR3 is built from 15 residues. V was clipped by 3 bases and J by 4 bases; unmatched bases: 9. CDR3 nucleotides: TGTGCCAGCAGTTTCGGCATAGGGGGCACATACGAGCAGTACTTC. This gives the protein CASSFGIGGTYEQYF.

This clonotype has only a few counts. The chain joins TRBV9 to TRBJ1-1; D unclear. The CDR3 has 14 amino acids. CDR1 is SGDLS, CDR2 YYNGEE, per germline. V lost 0 bases and J lost 1, with 7 bases in between. CDR3 amino acids: CASSVEPSNTEAFF. The CDR3 DNA follows: TGTGCCAGCAGCGTAGAACCGTCGAACACTGAAGCTTTCTTT.

This clonotype was counted at least ten times. The rearrangement uses TRBV12-3 or TRBV12-4 and TRBJ1-1, with D possibly matching TRBD1 (5 bases). The germline V and J ends were trimmed by 8 bases and 3 bases, with 13 bases remaining between them. This CDR3 contains 13 residues. The CDR3 region is CASCPRGDTEAFF. The CDR3 DNA reads as TGTGCCAGCTGCCCGAGGGGTGACACTGAAGCTTTCTTT.

The V and J genes are TRBV27 and TRBJ2-1, with D possibly matching TRBD2 (5 bases). Trimming took 5 bases from V and 10 from J, leaving 12 bases between them. Germline CDR1 is MNHEY and CDR2 is SMNVEV (reference sequence). The length of the CDR3 is 12 residues. CDR3 nucleotide sequence: TGTGCCAGCAGTAAGTATAGCGCCGAGCAGTTCTTC. Translation gives CASSKYSAEQFF.

This clonotype was observed a handful of times. The chain employs TRBV10-3 and TRBJ2-1; the D is unclear. Germline loops: CDR1 ENHRY, CDR2 SYGVKD. The CDR3 length is 12 residues. V was cut by 2 bases and J by 10 bases, with 9 bases left in between. The CDR3: CAISERPEEQFF. Written as DNA, the CDR3 is TGTGCCATCAGTGAGCGGCCGGAAGAGCAGTTCTTC.

This clonotype was counted at least ten times. The V and J genes are TRBV7-3 and TRBJ2-2; D is unresolved. V was trimmed by 6 bases and J by 2 bases, leaving 19 bases between them. CDR3 length equals 17 residues. Germline V gene lookup returns CDR1 SGHTA and CDR2 FQGTGA. The chain's CDR3 is CASRATDGVGNTGELFF. In DNA form, the CDR3 reads TGTGCCAGCAGGGCCACCGATGGCGTGGGCAACACCGGGGAGCTGTTTTTT.

This clonotype was counted many times. This chain joins TRBV6-5 and TRBJ1-1, with D perhaps matching TRBD1 (6 bases). The CDR3 spans 14 residues. With 2 bases removed from V and 5 bases from J, the gap between germline ends came to 12 bases. The germline gives CDR1 MNHEY, CDR2 SVGAGI. CDR3 region: CASSYTGSGTEAFF. CDR3 DNA sequence: TGTGCCAGCAGTTACACAGGGAGTGGAACTGAAGCTTTCTTT.

This clonotype was counted many times. The chain employs TRBV20-1 and TRBJ1-1; the D gene is possibly TRBD1 (6 bases). Germline assignment: CDR1 DFQATT and CDR2 SNEGSKA (reference sequence). The CDR3 is made up of 14 amino acids. The V gene lost 5 bases and the J gene lost 0 bases, with 13 bases spanning the gap. This CDR3 is CSARKGGMNTEAFF. In DNA, the CDR3 is TGCAGTGCTCGTAAGGGGGGCATGAACACTGAAGCTTTCTTT.

In its sample, this clonotype was seen many times. This rearrangement joins TRBV6-1 to TRBJ1-4; D unclear. The CDR3 is made up of 12 amino acids. V lost 7 bases and J 7 bases, leaving 10 bases between the germline ends. The V gene's germline CDR1 is MNHNS and CDR2 SASEGT. The chain's CDR3 is CASTNGREKLFF. CDR3 sequence (DNA): TGTGCCAGCACCAACGGCCGTGAAAAACTGTTTTTT.

This clonotype occurred many times. This chain uses TRBV4-2 with TRBJ2-3; perhaps TRBD1 as D (5 bases). The CDR3 contains 14 residues. V was trimmed by 1 base and J by 3 bases, leaving 8 bases between them. Germline CDR1 is LGHNA and CDR2 is YNFKEQ. The CDR3 DNA follows: TGTGCCAGCAGCCAAGGACAGCAGACAGATACGCAGTATTTT. Its protein product is CASSQGQQTDTQYF.

V usage is TRBV19 and J usage is TRBJ1-2; D is undetermined. Between the trimmed V and J ends, which lost 2 bases and 2 bases, there was a span of 18 bases. Germline loops: CDR1 LNHDA, CDR2 SQIVND (reference sequence). This CDR3 region has 17 residues. This CDR3 reads CASSISPDGDSNYGYTF. The DNA for the CDR3 is TGTGCCAGTAGTATATCCCCTGATGGGGATTCAAACTATGGCTACACCTTC.

Many counts were recorded for this clonotype. The chain joins TRBV20-1 to TRBJ1-5; unclear D gene. The CDR3 has 12 amino acids. CDR1 and CDR2 (germline): DFQATT, SNEGSKA (reference sequence). Trimming took 0 bases from V and 6 from J, leaving 6 bases between them. The CDR3 DNA reads as TGCAGTGCTAGAGATCTGGGTCAGCCCCAGCATTTT. As protein: CSARDLGQPQHF.

This clonotype was counted ten times or more. The chain employs TRBV2 and TRBJ1-1, with unresolved D. Germline values: CDR1 SNHLY, CDR2 FYNNEI. Trimming removed 3 bases at V and 5 bases at J, with 7 bases between. The CDR3 runs 12 residues. CDR3 region: CASSDWKTEAFF. The CDR3, as DNA: TGTGCCAGCAGTGATTGGAAAACTGAAGCTTTCTTT.

CDR3 sequence (DNA): TGTGCCAGCAGCTTAGTAGATTCACCCCTCCACTTT. Translating it yields CASSLVDSPLHF. The gene calls are TRBV7-9 and TRBJ1-6; no clear D. V was shortened by 1 base and J by 8 bases, with 3 bases between the two germline ends. Germline-derived CDR1 and CDR2 are SEHNR and FQNEAQ (reference sequence). The CDR3 is 12 amino acids.

The V gene is TRBV9, the J gene TRBJ1-1; TRBD1 matches 7 bases. The length of the CDR3 is 14 residues. Trimming removed 3 bases from V and 4 bases from J; junction bases left unmatched: 6. CDR1 is SGDLS and CDR2 is YYNGEE in the germline V gene. The CDR3 DNA follows: TGTGCCAGCAGCGAACAACAGGGGTCCACTGAAGCTTTCTTT. This gives the protein CASSEQQGSTEAFF.

The table lists this clonotype with many counts. The chain joins TRBV11-2 to TRBJ2-2; D might be TRBD2 (6 bases). V was pared by 3 bases and J by 4 bases, with 12 bases between. CDR3 length equals 15 residues. CDR1 is SGHAT, CDR2 FQNNGV, per germline. The CDR3 loop is CASSLRLESTGELFF. In nucleotides, the CDR3 is TGTGCCAGCAGCTTGAGACTAGAGAGCACCGGGGAGCTGTTTTTT.

The table lists this clonotype with a few counts. V is TRBV15 and J is TRBJ2-2, with D unclear. CDR1 and CDR2 (germline): LNHNV, YYDKDF (reference sequence). V gave up 1 base and J gave up 2 bases, with 8 bases separating them. The CDR3 contains 15 residues. The CDR3, as DNA: TGTGCCACCAGCAGAGTTGGACGTAACACCGGGGAGCTGTTTTTT. Translating gives CATSRVGRNTGELFF. Using reference TRBV15 and TRBJ2-2 for the parts outside the CDR3, the full variable domain is DAMVIQNPRYQVTQFGKPVTLSCSQTLNHNVMYWYQQKSSQAPKLLFHYYDKDFNNEADTPDNFQSRRPNTSFCFLDIRSPGLGDTAMYLCATSRVGRNTGELFFGEGSRLTVL.

In its sample, this clonotype was seen a few times. The rearrangement links TRBV14 to TRBJ1-1; D remains ambiguous. Germline V gene lookup returns CDR1 SGHDN and CDR2 FVKESK. The CDR3 is made up of 13 amino acids. V lost 2 bases, J lost 7 bases, and 11 bases lay in between. The CDR3 nucleotides read TGTGCCAGCAGCCAATCGGGGTCGGGTGAAGCTTTCTTT. It yields the protein CASSQSGSGEAFF.

This chain connects TRBV29-1 to TRBJ1-1, with D uncertain. The CDR3 loop spans 12 amino acids. The V gene's germline CDR1 is SQVTM and CDR2 ANQGSEA. V was shortened by 7 bases and J by 3 bases, with 12 bases between the two germline ends. This chain's CDR3 is CSAAGVDTEAFF. DNA of the CDR3: TGCAGCGCCGCAGGAGTAGACACTGAAGCTTTCTTT. The complete variable domain, with remaining parts taken from reference TRBV29-1 and TRBJ1-1, reads SAVISQKPSRDICQRGTSLTIQCQVDSQVTMMFWYRQQPGQSLTLIATANQGSEATYESGFVIDKFPISRPNLTFSTLTVSNMSPEDSSIYLCSAAGVDTEAFFGQGTRLTVV.

This clonotype was found many times. The chain's CDR3 is CASGAQETQYF. CDR3 coding DNA: TGTGCCAGCGGCGCTCAAGAGACCCAGTACTTC. The chain links TRBV12-3 or TRBV12-4 to TRBJ2-5; D uncertain. This CDR3 contains 11 residues. V was cut by 8 bases and J by 2 bases, with 6 bases left in between.

Points on this clonotype: Possible read error: a much larger clone is one base away. The chain recombines TRBV6-2 or TRBV6-3 with TRBJ2-3; 8 nucleotides match TRBD2. The CDR3 covers 16 residues. The ends lost 5 bases at V and 0 bases at J; junction bases unmatched: 7. Germline lookup yields CDR1 MNHEY and CDR2 SVGEGT. The CDR3 loop reads CASSASGGGSTDTQYF. The DNA of the CDR3 is TGTGCCAGCAGTGCCTCAGGCGGGGGGAGCACAGATACGCAGTATTTT.

This clonotype has only a few counts. The chain joins TRBV7-9 to TRBJ2-5; no definite D call. V lost 3 bases and J lost 9, with 14 bases in between. CDR3 size: 13 residues. CDR1 is SEHNR, CDR2 FQNEAQ, per germline (reference sequence). CDR3 residues: CASSLSVGEAQYF. CDR3 coding DNA: TGTGCCAGCAGCTTGTCAGTAGGTGAGGCCCAGTACTTC.

This clonotype has at least ten counts. This sequence joins TRBV20-1 and TRBJ1-1, with D maybe TRBD1 (6 bases). The germline CDR1 and CDR2 sequences are DFQATT and SNEGSKA (reference sequence). V lost 3 bases, J lost 0 bases, and 11 bases lay in between. The CDR3 sequence is 14 residues long. The CDR3 loop is CSARTGGLNTEAFF. CDR3 in DNA: TGCAGTGCTAGGACTGGGGGCTTGAACACTGAAGCTTTCTTT.

This clonotype was detected many times. CDR3 residues: CASSLTSGGYEQYF. CDR3 coding DNA: TGTGCCAGCAGCTTGACTAGCGGGGGCTACGAGCAGTACTTC. The genes are TRBV7-2 and TRBJ2-7, with 12 positions matching TRBD2. Trimming removed 3 bases from V and 3 bases from J; junction bases left unmatched: 0. Germline V lookup: CDR1 SGHTA, CDR2 FQGNSA. The CDR3 totals 14 residues.

The chain employs TRBV7-9 and TRBJ1-2; D ambiguous. This CDR3 has 14 residues. V was trimmed by 0 bases and J by 3 bases, leaving 8 bases between them. Germline V lookup: CDR1 SEHNR, CDR2 FQNEAQ (reference sequence). The CDR3 nucleotides read TGTGCCAGCAGCTTAGCGGCGTGGCACTATGGCTACACCTTC. Protein sequence: CASSLAAWHYGYTF. The variable domain in full, with the rest retrieved from reference TRBV7-9 and TRBJ1-2, is DTGVSQNPRHKITKRGQNVTFRCDPISEHNRLYWYRQTLGQGPEFLTYFQNEAQLEKSRLLSDRFSAERPKGSFSTLEIQRTEQGDSAMYLCASSLAAWHYGYTFGSGTRLTVV.

The count of this clonotype is one. This is likely an artifact of a read error, given a far larger clone one base away. The V and J genes are TRBV20-1 and TRBJ2-4; D possibly corresponds to TRBD1 (5 bases). Germline V gene data show CDR1 as DFQATT and CDR2 as SNEGSKA (reference sequence). The CDR3 covers 12 residues. Trimming cost V 6 bases and J 13 bases, with 19 bases left between them. This chain's CDR3 is CSARQPYNEQYF. The CDR3 DNA follows: TGCAGTGCCAGACAGCCCTACAATGAGCAGTACTTC.

This clonotype was recorded at least ten times. The rearrangement joins TRBV19 to TRBJ2-7; TRBD1 might be the D (6 bases). Trimming cost V 6 bases and J 2 bases, with 11 bases left between them. In germline, CDR1 is LNHDA, CDR2 SQIVND (reference sequence). The CDR3 totals 13 residues. CDR3 nucleotide sequence: TGTGCCAGTAGCAGACGACAGGCCTACGAGCAGTACTTC. Translated: CASSRRQAYEQYF.

This clonotype was counted many times. The CDR3 DNA sequence: TGTGCCAGCAGCTACTTACCCCAGGGGCCCGCGGTTGAAGCTTTCTTT. It encodes CASSYLPQGPAVEAFF. This chain uses TRBV7-2 with TRBJ1-1, with a tentative D call TRBD1 (6 bases). Germline V CDR1 and CDR2: SGHTA, FQGNSA. Trimming removed 4 bases at V and 7 bases at J, with 22 bases between. This CDR3 has 16 amino acids.

This clonotype was seen repeatedly, ten times or more. The chain carries TRBV7-2 and TRBJ1-1, with 7 bases lining up with TRBD1. Per the germline V gene, CDR1 is SGHTA and CDR2 is FQGNSA. After removal of 3 bases from V and 1 base from J, the junction contained 2 bases not matched to a gene. The CDR3 is made up of 14 amino acids. As DNA, the CDR3 is TGTGCCAGCAGCTTTGACAGGGCGAACACTGAAGCTTTCTTT. Translated: CASSFDRANTEAFF.

This clonotype was recorded many times. The chain combines TRBV6-2 or TRBV6-3 with TRBJ2-1; possibly TRBD2 for D (5 bases). V lost 6 bases and J 4 bases, leaving 19 bases between the germline ends. CDR3 size: 16 residues. Germline V gene sequence: CDR1 MNHEY, CDR2 SVGEGT. The DNA for the CDR3 is TGTGCCAGCAGGCCACGGGGAGCCCTCTCTTACAATGAGCAGTTCTTC. It yields the protein CASRPRGALSYNEQFF.